This is a list of T cell receptor beta chains from one sample in a study of blood T cell repertoires in COVID-19. Only in-frame clones appear in the TCRdb table, and some are missing; sequencing was by immunoSEQ multiplex PCR. The profile shows under 150,000 clones, 77% of them singletons. Sequencing was carried out using peripheral blood. The receptor set was obtained from an elderly man with acute or convalescent COVID-19. The CDR3 runs from the conserved cysteine through the conserved F or W. Fields, in order: V gene, clone size, D gene, J gene, CDR3 DNA, CDR3 protein. A D gene is named only where the DNA matches it firmly. Size is omitted from some rows. Given values are once, few, many or a class for expanded clones.

V gene: TRBV3-1/TRBV3-2
clone size: few
D gene: TRBD2
J gene: TRBJ2-5
CDR3 DNA: TGTGCCAGCACCACCTCCGGACTAGCGGGGGAGACCCAGTACTTC
CDR3 protein: CASTTSGLAGETQYF

V gene: TRBV6-5
clone size: once
D gene: TRBD1
J gene: TRBJ1-1
CDR3 DNA: TGTGCCAGCATTATGACAGGGGGGGCTGAAGCTTTCTTT
CDR3 protein: CASIMTGGAEAFF

V gene: TRBV7-2
clone size: NA
D gene: TRBD1
J gene: TRBJ2-2
CDR3 DNA: TGTGCCAGCAGCTTTGACAGGGCCCCGAACACCGGGGAGCTGTTTTTT
CDR3 protein: CASSFDRAPNTGELFF

V gene: TRBV6-2/TRBV6-3
clone size: NA
D gene: NA
J gene: TRBJ1-5
CDR3 DNA: TGTGCCAGCAGTTATATCAGGGGAGAAGGCAATCAGCCCCAGCATTTT
CDR3 protein: CASSYIRGEGNQPQHF

V gene: TRBV6-1
clone size: once
D gene: NA
J gene: TRBJ2-3
CDR3 DNA: TGTGCCAGCAGTGAATTTAAGGTAGCCGGGTTGGCAGATACGCAGTATTTT
CDR3 protein: CASSEFKVAGLADTQYF

V gene: TRBV9
clone size: once
D gene: TRBD2
J gene: TRBJ2-3
CDR3 DNA: TGTGCCAGCAGCTCGAGCGGGGGGGCCACAGATACGCAGTATTTT
CDR3 protein: CASSSSGGATDTQYF

V gene: TRBV5-6
clone size: NA
D gene: NA
J gene: TRBJ2-5
CDR3 DNA: TGTGCCAGCAGCTTGGCCGAAGTACTCCAAGAGACCCAGTACTTC
CDR3 protein: CASSLAEVLQETQYF

V gene: TRBV3-1/TRBV3-2
clone size: NA
D gene: TRBD1
J gene: TRBJ2-5
CDR3 DNA: TGTGCCAGCAGCCACCGACAGGGTCTGGGAGAGACCCAGTACTTC
CDR3 protein: CASSHRQGLGETQYF

V gene: TRBV6-5
clone size: NA
D gene: TRBD1
J gene: TRBJ2-7
CDR3 DNA: TGTGCCAGTTTCTCGGGACAGGGGGTCAACGAGCAGTACTTC
CDR3 protein: CASFSGQGVNEQYF

V gene: TRBV19
clone size: NA
D gene: TRBD2
J gene: TRBJ2-3
CDR3 DNA: TGTGCCAGTAGCCCTTCTAGCGGGGGGGCAGGAGATACGCAGTATTTT
CDR3 protein: CASSPSSGGAGDTQYF

V gene: TRBV4-1
clone size: NA
D gene: NA
J gene: TRBJ2-3
CDR3 DNA: TGCGCCAGCAGCCAAGATCGGAGGCAGACAGATACGCAGTATTTT
CDR3 protein: CASSQDRRQTDTQYF

V gene: TRBV19
clone size: once
D gene: TRBD1
J gene: TRBJ2-7
CDR3 DNA: TGTGCCAGTAGCCCCAGCGGACAGGCGTACTACGAGCAGTACTTC
CDR3 protein: CASSPSGQAYYEQYF

V gene: TRBV18
clone size: NA
D gene: NA
J gene: TRBJ2-2
CDR3 DNA: TGTGCCAGCTCACCCGGGACTGCGAACACCGGGGAGCTGTTTTTT
CDR3 protein: CASSPGTANTGELFF

V gene: TRBV7-2
clone size: NA
D gene: NA
J gene: TRBJ1-4
CDR3 DNA: TGTGCCAGCAGCAAAACCGGGACATCCAATGAAAAACTGTTTTTT
CDR3 protein: CASSKTGTSNEKLFF

V gene: TRBV6-5
clone size: NA
D gene: TRBD1
J gene: TRBJ1-4
CDR3 DNA: TGTGCCAGCAGTTCGACAGGGGCGTTCGGAAAACTGTTTTTT
CDR3 protein: CASSSTGAFGKLFF

V gene: TRBV5-1
clone size: NA
D gene: TRBD1
J gene: TRBJ1-1
CDR3 DNA: TGCGCCAGCAGGGAGGTGTTCAGGGGGCACACTGAAGCTTTCTTT
CDR3 protein: CASREVFRGHTEAFF

V gene: TRBV2
clone size: NA
D gene: NA
J gene: TRBJ1-3
CDR3 DNA: TGTGCCAGCGCCGGGGGAGGAAACACCATATATTTT
CDR3 protein: CASAGGGNTIYF

V gene: TRBV10-3
clone size: NA
D gene: NA
J gene: TRBJ1-6
CDR3 DNA: TGTGCCATCAGGCCACAATTCGGGTCACCCCTCCACTTT
CDR3 protein: CAIRPQFGSPLHF

V gene: TRBV6-5
clone size: NA
D gene: NA
J gene: TRBJ2-5
CDR3 DNA: TGTGCCAGCAGTTACCCTCCGGGACAACAAGAGACCCAGTACTTC
CDR3 protein: CASSYPPGQQETQYF

V gene: TRBV7-9
clone size: once
D gene: NA
J gene: TRBJ1-5
CDR3 DNA: TGTGCCAGCACTTCAACAGGCGGCAATCAGCCCCAGCATTTT
CDR3 protein: CASTSTGGNQPQHF

V gene: TRBV5-6
clone size: NA
D gene: NA
J gene: TRBJ1-1
CDR3 DNA: TGTGCCAGCAGCTTGTTCAGCGGGGTTGAAGCTTTCTTT
CDR3 protein: CASSLFSGVEAFF

V gene: TRBV29-1
clone size: once
D gene: NA
J gene: TRBJ1-3
CDR3 DNA: TGCAGCGTCGGGACAAACGAAGTCTCTGGAAACACCATATATTTT
CDR3 protein: CSVGTNEVSGNTIYF

V gene: TRBV11-2
clone size: once
D gene: NA
J gene: TRBJ2-1
CDR3 DNA: TGTGCCAGCAGCTTAGTGTTCGGGGGCTACAATGAGCAGTTCTTC
CDR3 protein: CASSLVFGGYNEQFF

V gene: TRBV2
clone size: NA
D gene: TRBD1
J gene: TRBJ2-1
CDR3 DNA: TGTGCCAGCAGGGGGACAGCTATCAACAATGAGCAGTTCTTC
CDR3 protein: CASRGTAINNEQFF

V gene: TRBV4-3
clone size: NA
D gene: TRBD1
J gene: TRBJ2-7
CDR3 DNA: TGCGCCAGCAGCCCCCGCTGGGACAGCCCATACTACGAGCAGTACTTC
CDR3 protein: CASSPRWDSPYYEQYF

V gene: TRBV6-6
clone size: NA
D gene: NA
J gene: TRBJ2-3
CDR3 DNA: TGTGCCAGCAGTTCCCCGTACGACAGGCGCACAGATACGCAGTATTTT
CDR3 protein: CASSSPYDRRTDTQYF

V gene: TRBV7-9
clone size: NA
D gene: NA
J gene: TRBJ1-6
CDR3 DNA: TGTGCCAGCAGCTATTCTGATAATTCACCCCTCCACTTT
CDR3 protein: CASSYSDNSPLHF

V gene: TRBV2
clone size: NA
D gene: NA
J gene: TRBJ2-3
CDR3 DNA: TGTGCCAGCAGAACCTCTAGCGTTGTGTCAGATACGCAGTATTTT
CDR3 protein: CASRTSSVVSDTQYF

V gene: TRBV5-1
clone size: few
D gene: TRBD1
J gene: TRBJ2-7
CDR3 DNA: TGCGCCAGCAGCTTGCCCGCCGGGACAGGGGTGCTCTACGAGCAGTACTTC
CDR3 protein: CASSLPAGTGVLYEQYF

V gene: TRBV19
clone size: few
D gene: NA
J gene: TRBJ2-7
CDR3 DNA: TGTGCCAGTAGTATTAAAACAGGCTCCTACGAGCAGTACTTC
CDR3 protein: CASSIKTGSYEQYF

V gene: TRBV2
clone size: NA
D gene: TRBD1
J gene: TRBJ2-7
CDR3 DNA: TGTGCCAGCAGTGAAAGGGGGACAGGACAGAGCTCCTACGAGCAGTACTTC
CDR3 protein: CASSERGTGQSSYEQYF

V gene: TRBV4-3
clone size: NA
D gene: NA
J gene: TRBJ1-2
CDR3 DNA: TGCGCCAGCAGCCAAGATGTGCCCCGCGATGTGGACTATGGCTACACCTTC
CDR3 protein: CASSQDVPRDVDYGYTF

V gene: TRBV6-2/TRBV6-3
clone size: few
D gene: NA
J gene: TRBJ1-5
CDR3 DNA: TGTGCCAGCAGTTACTCGGGAAGGGAGAATCAGCCCCAGCATTTT
CDR3 protein: CASSYSGRENQPQHF

V gene: TRBV28
clone size: NA
D gene: NA
J gene: TRBJ1-2
CDR3 DNA: TGTGCCAGCAGTCCTTCGGGAGGCTATGGCTACACCTTC
CDR3 protein: CASSPSGGYGYTF

V gene: TRBV6-5
clone size: NA
D gene: NA
J gene: TRBJ2-5
CDR3 DNA: TGTGCCAGCAGGCTGACAGTACAAGAGACCCAGTACTTC
CDR3 protein: CASRLTVQETQYF

V gene: TRBV30
clone size: NA
D gene: NA
J gene: TRBJ1-1
CDR3 DNA: TGTGCCTTGCCCAAAAGAGGGAACACTGAAGCTTTCTTT
CDR3 protein: CALPKRGNTEAFF

V gene: TRBV6-5
clone size: NA
D gene: TRBD1
J gene: TRBJ1-2
CDR3 DNA: TGTGCCAGCAGGAGGGACAGAGCTAACTATGGCTACACCTTC
CDR3 protein: CASRRDRANYGYTF

V gene: TRBV19
clone size: NA
D gene: TRBD1
J gene: TRBJ1-1
CDR3 DNA: TGTGCCAGTAAGGAAAGGGGGCTGATCACTGAAGCTTTCTTT
CDR3 protein: CASKERGLITEAFF

V gene: TRBV7-2
clone size: NA
D gene: NA
J gene: TRBJ1-3
CDR3 DNA: TGTGCCAGCACCCCCGGGGGTTCTGGAAACACCATATATTTT
CDR3 protein: CASTPGGSGNTIYF

V gene: TRBV3-1/TRBV3-2
clone size: NA
D gene: TRBD2
J gene: TRBJ2-1
CDR3 DNA: TGTGCCAGCAGACCCTCAAGTCCTAGCGGGGGGGCGGGTGAGCAGTTCTTC
CDR3 protein: CASRPSSPSGGAGEQFF

V gene: TRBV5-1
clone size: few
D gene: NA
J gene: TRBJ2-7
CDR3 DNA: TGCGCCAGCAGCTTTAATTACATGCCCTACGAGCAGTACTTC
CDR3 protein: CASSFNYMPYEQYF

V gene: TRBV5-1
clone size: NA
D gene: TRBD1
J gene: TRBJ2-7
CDR3 DNA: TGCGCCAGCAGCTTGAATGGGGTCCCTTTAGACAGGGCTTACGAGCAGTACTTC
CDR3 protein: CASSLNGVPLDRAYEQYF

V gene: TRBV18
clone size: NA
D gene: NA
J gene: TRBJ2-7
CDR3 DNA: TGTGCCAGCTCACCACAAACCGGGACAATTACTTACGAGCAGTACTTC
CDR3 protein: CASSPQTGTITYEQYF

V gene: TRBV6-5
clone size: NA
D gene: NA
J gene: TRBJ1-1
CDR3 DNA: TGTGCCAGTGTAAGGTGGGGCATGAACACTGAAGCTTTCTTT
CDR3 protein: CASVRWGMNTEAFF

V gene: TRBV7-8
clone size: NA
D gene: TRBD1
J gene: TRBJ1-2
CDR3 DNA: TGTGCCAGCAGCTTACGTCAGGGGGCGCTTGGCTACACCTTC
CDR3 protein: CASSLRQGALGYTF

V gene: TRBV6-5
clone size: once
D gene: NA
J gene: TRBJ1-6
CDR3 DNA: TGTGCCAGCACCCTTAGGAGGGATTCACCCCTCCACTTT
CDR3 protein: CASTLRRDSPLHF

V gene: TRBV18
clone size: NA
D gene: NA
J gene: TRBJ2-7
CDR3 DNA: TGTGCCAGCTCACCCCGGGACAACGGCGCCTACGAGCAGTACTTC
CDR3 protein: CASSPRDNGAYEQYF

V gene: TRBV11-3
clone size: few
D gene: NA
J gene: TRBJ2-5
CDR3 DNA: TGTGCCAGCAGCTTTATAGGCGGGCAGACCCAGTACTTC
CDR3 protein: CASSFIGGQTQYF

V gene: TRBV13
clone size: NA
D gene: TRBD2
J gene: TRBJ2-3
CDR3 DNA: TGTGCCAGCAGCTTAAAAGTAGCGGGGGGGCCAGATACGCAGTATTTT
CDR3 protein: CASSLKVAGGPDTQYF